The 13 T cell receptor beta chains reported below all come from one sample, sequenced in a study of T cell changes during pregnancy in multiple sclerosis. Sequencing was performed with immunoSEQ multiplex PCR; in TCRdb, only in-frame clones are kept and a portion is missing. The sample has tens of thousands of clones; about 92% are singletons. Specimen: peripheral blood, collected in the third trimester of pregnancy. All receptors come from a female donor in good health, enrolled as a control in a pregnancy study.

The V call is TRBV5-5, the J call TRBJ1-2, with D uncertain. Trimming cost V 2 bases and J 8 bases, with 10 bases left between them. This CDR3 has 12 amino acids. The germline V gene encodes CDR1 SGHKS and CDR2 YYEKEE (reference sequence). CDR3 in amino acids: CASSFSSGGYTF. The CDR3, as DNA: TGTGCCAGCAGCTTCTCGTCGGGGGGCTACACCTTC.

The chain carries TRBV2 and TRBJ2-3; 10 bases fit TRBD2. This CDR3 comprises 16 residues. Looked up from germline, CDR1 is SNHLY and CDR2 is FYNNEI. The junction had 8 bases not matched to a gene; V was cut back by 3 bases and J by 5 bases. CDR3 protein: CASSDWASGGIDTQYF. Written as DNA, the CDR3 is TGTGCCAGCAGTGATTGGGCTAGCGGGGGTATAGATACGCAGTATTTT.

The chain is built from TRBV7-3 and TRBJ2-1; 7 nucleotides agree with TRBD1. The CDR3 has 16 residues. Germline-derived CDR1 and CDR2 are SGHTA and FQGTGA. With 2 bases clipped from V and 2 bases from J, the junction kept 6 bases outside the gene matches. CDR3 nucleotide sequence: TGTGCCAGCAGCTTACTCGGGACAGAAGCCTACAATGAGCAGTTCTTC. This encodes CASSLLGTEAYNEQFF.

CDR3 nucleotide sequence: TGCGCCAGCAGCTTGGGCGGATACAATGAGCAGTTCTTC. It translates to CASSLGGYNEQFF. V usage is TRBV5-1 and J usage is TRBJ2-1; no clear D. The V gene lost 0 bases and the J gene lost 4 bases, with 5 bases spanning the gap. Germline assignment: CDR1 SGHRS and CDR2 YFSETQ. The CDR3 has 13 residues.

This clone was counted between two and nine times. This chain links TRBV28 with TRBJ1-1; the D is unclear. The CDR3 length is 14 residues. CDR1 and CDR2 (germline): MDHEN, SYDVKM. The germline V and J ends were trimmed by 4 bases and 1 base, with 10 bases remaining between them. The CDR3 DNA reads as TGTGCCAGCAGTTCCCAGACAAGGAACACTGAAGCTTTCTTT. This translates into CASSSQTRNTEAFF.

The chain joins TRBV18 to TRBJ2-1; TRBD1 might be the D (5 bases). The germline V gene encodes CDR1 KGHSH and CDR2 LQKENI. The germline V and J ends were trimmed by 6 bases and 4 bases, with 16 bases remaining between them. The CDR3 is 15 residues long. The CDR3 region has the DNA TGTGCCAGCTCCGCCAGGGATATCCTTTACAATGAGCAGTTCTTC. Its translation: CASSARDILYNEQFF.

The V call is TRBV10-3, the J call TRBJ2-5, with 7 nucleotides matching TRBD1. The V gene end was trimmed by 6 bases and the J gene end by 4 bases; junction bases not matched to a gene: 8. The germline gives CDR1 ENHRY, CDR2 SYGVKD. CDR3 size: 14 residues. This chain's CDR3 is CAISPGGKLETQYF. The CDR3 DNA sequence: TGTGCCATCAGCCCAGGGGGTAAGCTAGAGACCCAGTACTTC.

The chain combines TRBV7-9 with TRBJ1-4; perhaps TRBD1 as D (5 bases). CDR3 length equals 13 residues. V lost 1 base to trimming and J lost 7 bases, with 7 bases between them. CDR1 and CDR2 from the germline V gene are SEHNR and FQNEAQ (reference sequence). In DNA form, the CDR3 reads TGTGCCAGCAGCTTAGGGGGCCCTGAAAAACTGTTTTTT. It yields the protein CASSLGGPEKLFF.

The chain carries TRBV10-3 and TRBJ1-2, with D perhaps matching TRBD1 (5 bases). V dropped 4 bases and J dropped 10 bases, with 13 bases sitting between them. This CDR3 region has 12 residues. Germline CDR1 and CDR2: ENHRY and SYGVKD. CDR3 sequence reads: CAISGEGTSYTF. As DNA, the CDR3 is TGTGCCATCAGTGGGGAGGGGACCTCCTACACCTTC.

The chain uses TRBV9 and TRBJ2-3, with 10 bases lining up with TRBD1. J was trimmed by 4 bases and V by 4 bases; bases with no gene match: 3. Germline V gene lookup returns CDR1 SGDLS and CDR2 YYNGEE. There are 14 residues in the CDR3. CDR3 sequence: CASSPGTGADTQYF. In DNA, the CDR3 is TGTGCCAGCAGCCCGGGGACAGGGGCAGATACGCAGTATTTT.

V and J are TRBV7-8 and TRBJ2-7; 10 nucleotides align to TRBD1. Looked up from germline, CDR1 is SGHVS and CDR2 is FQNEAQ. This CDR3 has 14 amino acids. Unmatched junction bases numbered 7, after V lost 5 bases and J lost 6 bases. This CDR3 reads CASSLGQGGGEQYF. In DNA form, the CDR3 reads TGTGCCAGCAGCCTTGGACAGGGGGGAGGCGAGCAGTACTTC.

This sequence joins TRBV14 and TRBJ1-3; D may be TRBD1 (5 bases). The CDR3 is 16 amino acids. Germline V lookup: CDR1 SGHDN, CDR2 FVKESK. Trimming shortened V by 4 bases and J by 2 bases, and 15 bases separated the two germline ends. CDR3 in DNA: TGTGCCAGCAGCCTGCCCGGAAGGGGAACTGGAAACACCATATATTTT. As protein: CASSLPGRGTGNTIYF. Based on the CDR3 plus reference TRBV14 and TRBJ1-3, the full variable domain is EAGVTQFPSHSVIEKGQTVTLRCDPISGHDNLYWYRRVMGKEIKFLLHFVKESKQDESGMPNNRFLAERTGGTYSTLKVQPAELEDSGVYFCASSLPGRGTGNTIYFGEGSWLTVV.

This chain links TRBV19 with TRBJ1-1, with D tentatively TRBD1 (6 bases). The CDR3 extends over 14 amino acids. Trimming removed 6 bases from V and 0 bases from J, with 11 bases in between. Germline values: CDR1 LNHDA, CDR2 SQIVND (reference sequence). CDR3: CASRMDSMNTEAFF. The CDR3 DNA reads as TGTGCCAGTAGGATGGACAGTATGAACACTGAAGCTTTCTTT. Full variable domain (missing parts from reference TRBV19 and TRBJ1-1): DGGITQSPKYLFRKEGQNVTLSCEQNLNHDAMYWYRQDPGQGLRLIYYSQIVNDFQKGDIAEGYSVSREKKESFPLTVTSAQKNPTAFYLCASRMDSMNTEAFFGQGTRLTVV.